A single sample gave rise to the 5 T cell receptor beta chains below, sequenced in a study of T-cell memory formation after mild COVID-19. TCRdb analysed the 5' RACE reads with MiXCR anew, one entry per CDR3 protein. The sample lists tens of thousands of distinct CDR3 sequences; around an eighth were seen once. The material sequenced was PBMCs or a T cell subset sorted from them (not recorded which). These receptors were collected from an adult woman who had mild COVID-19 (a few samples of this study predate the infection). Cell type and time point are not known.

The rearrangement links TRBV5-1 to TRBJ1-2; 10 bases line up with TRBD1. The germline gives CDR1 SGHRS, CDR2 YFSETQ. The CDR3 totals 16 residues. The ends lost 0 bases at V and 2 bases at J; junction bases unmatched: 4. The CDR3 loop reads CASSLGQGALNYGYTF. The CDR3 nucleotides read TGCGCCAGCAGCTTGGGACAGGGGGCGCTGAACTATGGCTACACCTTC. Complete variable domain (other parts from reference TRBV5-1 and TRBJ1-2): KAGVTQTPRYLIKTRGQQVTLSCSPISGHRSVSWYQQTPGQGLQFLFEYFSETQRNKGNFPGRFSGRQFSNSRSEMNVSTLELGDSALYLCASSLGQGALNYGYTFGSGTRLTVV.

The gene calls are TRBV7-9 and TRBJ1-1, with a tentative D call TRBD1 (6 bases). This CDR3 contains 13 residues. V was cut by 5 bases and J by 1 base, with 8 bases left in between. The germline CDR1 and CDR2 sequences are SEHNR and FQNEAQ (reference sequence). The CDR3 bases are TGTGCCAGCAGCCGGACAGAGAACACTGAAGCTTTCTTT. Its protein is CASSRTENTEAFF.

In its sample, this clonotype was seen a few times. This rearrangement joins TRBV27 to TRBJ2-1; TRBD1 is a possible D gene (5 bases). CDR1 is MNHEY and CDR2 is SMNVEV in the germline V gene (reference sequence). This CDR3 has 13 amino acids. Trimming removed 4 bases at V and 9 bases at J, with 13 bases between. CDR3 DNA: TGTGCCAGCAGTTGGGGCTCCCAGGTTGAGCAGTTCTTC. It codes for CASSWGSQVEQFF.

The V gene is TRBV29-1, the J gene TRBJ2-7, with TRBD2 matching 10 bases. CDR3 length equals 15 residues. Germline-derived CDR1 and CDR2 are SQVTM and ANQGSEA. The V gene end was trimmed by 1 base and the J gene end by 4 bases; junction bases not matched to a gene: 7. CDR3 DNA: TGCAGCGTTGAAGGGCTTGCTAGCGGGAGTTACGAGCAGTACTTC. Translation gives CSVEGLASGSYEQYF.

The rearrangement joins TRBV9 to TRBJ2-5; D is undetermined. V was trimmed by 5 bases and J by 5 bases, leaving 16 bases between them. The CDR3 contains 14 residues. The germline gives CDR1 SGDLS, CDR2 YYNGEE. DNA for the CDR3: TGTGCCAGCAGTCCGGATTTAGGAGCCGAGACCCAGTACTTC. It is translated as CASSPDLGAETQYF.